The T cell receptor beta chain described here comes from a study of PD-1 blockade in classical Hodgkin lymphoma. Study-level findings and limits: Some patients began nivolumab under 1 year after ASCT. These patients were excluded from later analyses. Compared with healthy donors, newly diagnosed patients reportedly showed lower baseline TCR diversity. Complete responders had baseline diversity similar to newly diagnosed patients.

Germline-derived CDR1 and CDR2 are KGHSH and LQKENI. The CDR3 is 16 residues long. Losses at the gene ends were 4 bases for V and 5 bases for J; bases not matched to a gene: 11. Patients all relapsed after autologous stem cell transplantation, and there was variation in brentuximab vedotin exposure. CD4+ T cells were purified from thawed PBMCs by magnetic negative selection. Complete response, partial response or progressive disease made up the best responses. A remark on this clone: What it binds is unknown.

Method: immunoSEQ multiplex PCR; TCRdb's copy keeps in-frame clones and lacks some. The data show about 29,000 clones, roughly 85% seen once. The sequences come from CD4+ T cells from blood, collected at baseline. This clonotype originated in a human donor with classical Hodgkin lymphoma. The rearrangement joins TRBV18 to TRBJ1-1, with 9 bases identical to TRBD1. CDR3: CASSRSGQGIGTEAFF. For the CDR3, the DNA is TGTGCCAGCTCACGGAGCGGACAGGGGATCGGAACTGAAGCTTTCTTT.